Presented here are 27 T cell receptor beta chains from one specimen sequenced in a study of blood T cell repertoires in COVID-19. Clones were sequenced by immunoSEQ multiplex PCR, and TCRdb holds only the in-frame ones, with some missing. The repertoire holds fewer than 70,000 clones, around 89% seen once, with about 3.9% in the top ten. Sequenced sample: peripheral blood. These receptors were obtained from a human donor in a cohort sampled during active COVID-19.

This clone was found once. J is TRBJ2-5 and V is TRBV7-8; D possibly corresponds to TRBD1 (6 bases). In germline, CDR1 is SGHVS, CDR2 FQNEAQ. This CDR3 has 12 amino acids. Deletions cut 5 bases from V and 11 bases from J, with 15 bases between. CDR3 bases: TGTGCCAGCAGCCCTTACGGACAGTCACAGTACTTC. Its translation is CASSPYGQSQYF.

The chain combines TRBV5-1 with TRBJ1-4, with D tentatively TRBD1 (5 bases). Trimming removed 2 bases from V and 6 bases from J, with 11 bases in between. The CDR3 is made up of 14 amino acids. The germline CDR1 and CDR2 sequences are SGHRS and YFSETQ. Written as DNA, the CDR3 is TGCGCCAGCAGCTTTGGGGTAGGGGATGAAAAACTGTTTTTT. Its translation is CASSFGVGDEKLFF. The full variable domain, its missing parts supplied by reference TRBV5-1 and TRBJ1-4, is KAGVTQTPRYLIKTRGQQVTLSCSPISGHRSVSWYQQTPGQGLQFLFEYFSETQRNKGNFPGRFSGRQFSNSRSEMNVSTLELGDSALYLCASSFGVGDEKLFFGSGTQLSVL.

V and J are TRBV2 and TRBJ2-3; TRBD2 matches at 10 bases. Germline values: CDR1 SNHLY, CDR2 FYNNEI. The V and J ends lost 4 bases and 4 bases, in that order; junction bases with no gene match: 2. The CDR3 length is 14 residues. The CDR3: CASSVLAGSDTQYF. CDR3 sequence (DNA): TGTGCCAGCAGTGTACTAGCGGGGTCAGATACGCAGTATTTT. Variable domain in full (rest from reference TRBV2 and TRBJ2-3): EPEVTQTPSHQVTQMGQEVILRCVPISNHLYFYWYRQILGQKVEFLVSFYNNEISEKSEIFDDQFSVERPDGSNFTLKIRSTKLEDSAMYFCASSVLAGSDTQYFGPGTRLTVL.

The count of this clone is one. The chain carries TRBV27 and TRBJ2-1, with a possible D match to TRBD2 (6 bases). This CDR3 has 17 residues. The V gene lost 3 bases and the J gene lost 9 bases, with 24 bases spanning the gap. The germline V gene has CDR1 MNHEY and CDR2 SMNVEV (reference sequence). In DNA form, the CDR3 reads TGTGCCAGCAGTTTCTCCCCCGGGGGACTGAGGGTTGGTGAGCAGTTCTTC. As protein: CASSFSPGGLRVGEQFF.

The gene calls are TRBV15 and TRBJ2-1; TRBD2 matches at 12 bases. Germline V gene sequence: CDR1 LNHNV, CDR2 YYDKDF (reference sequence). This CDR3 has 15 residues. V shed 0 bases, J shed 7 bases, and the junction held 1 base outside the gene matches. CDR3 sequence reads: CATSRETSGGNEQFF. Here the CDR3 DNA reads TGTGCCACCAGCAGAGAGACTAGCGGGGGAAATGAGCAGTTCTTC.

The CDR3 coding sequence is TGCGCCAGCTCCAGGGGAGAACTGAACACTGAAGCTTTCTTT. This gives the protein CASSRGELNTEAFF. V and J are TRBV5-1 and TRBJ1-1; tentatively, D is TRBD1 (6 bases). Germline V CDR1 and CDR2: SGHRS, YFSETQ. CDR3 size: 14 residues. V was cut by 7 bases and J by 0 bases, with 13 bases left in between.

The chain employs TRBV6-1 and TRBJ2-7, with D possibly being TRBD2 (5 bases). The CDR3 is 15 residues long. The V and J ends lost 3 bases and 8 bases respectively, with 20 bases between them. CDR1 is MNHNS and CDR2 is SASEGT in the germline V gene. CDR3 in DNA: TGTGCCAGCAGTGAGCAGCCAATCGCGCGGGTGCAGCAGTACTTC. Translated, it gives CASSEQPIARVQQYF.

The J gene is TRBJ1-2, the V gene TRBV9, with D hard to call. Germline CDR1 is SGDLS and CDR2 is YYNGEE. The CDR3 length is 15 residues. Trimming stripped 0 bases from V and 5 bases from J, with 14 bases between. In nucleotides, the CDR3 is TGTGCCAGCAGCGTAGATAACAGTTACTTTTATGGCTACACCTTC. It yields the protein CASSVDNSYFYGYTF.

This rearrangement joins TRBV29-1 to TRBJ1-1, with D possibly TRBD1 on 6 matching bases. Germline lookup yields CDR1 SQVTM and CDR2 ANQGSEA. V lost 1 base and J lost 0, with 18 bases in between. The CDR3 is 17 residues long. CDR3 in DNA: TGCAGCGTTGAAGTTCGGGGACAACTCGACGTGAACACTGAAGCTTTCTTT. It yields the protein CSVEVRGQLDVNTEAFF.

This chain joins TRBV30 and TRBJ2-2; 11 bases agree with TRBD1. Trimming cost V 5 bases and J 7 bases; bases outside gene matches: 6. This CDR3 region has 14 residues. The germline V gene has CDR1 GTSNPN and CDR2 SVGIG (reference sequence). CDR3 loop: CAWVRTGGIGELFF. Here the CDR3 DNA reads TGTGCCTGGGTACGGACAGGGGGCATCGGGGAGCTGTTTTTT.

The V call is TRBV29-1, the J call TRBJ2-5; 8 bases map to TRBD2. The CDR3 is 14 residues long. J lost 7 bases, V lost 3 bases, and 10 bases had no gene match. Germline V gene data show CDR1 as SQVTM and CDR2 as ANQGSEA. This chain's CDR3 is CSVEVGLAGGTQYF. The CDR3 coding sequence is TGCAGCGTTGAGGTCGGGCTAGCGGGCGGGACCCAGTACTTC.

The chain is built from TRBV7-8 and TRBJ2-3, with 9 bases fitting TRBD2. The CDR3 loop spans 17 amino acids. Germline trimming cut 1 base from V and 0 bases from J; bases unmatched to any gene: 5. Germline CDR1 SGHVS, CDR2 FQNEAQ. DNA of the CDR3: TGTGCCAGCAGCTTAGTCGGTCTAGCGGGGAGCACAGATACGCAGTATTTT. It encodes CASSLVGLAGSTDTQYF.

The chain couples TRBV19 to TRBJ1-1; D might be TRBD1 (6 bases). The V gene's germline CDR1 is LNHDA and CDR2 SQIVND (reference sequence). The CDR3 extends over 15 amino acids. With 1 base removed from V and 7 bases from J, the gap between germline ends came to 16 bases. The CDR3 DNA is TGTGCCAGTAGTATAGCGGCAGGGGTAGGGGTTGAAGCTTTCTTT. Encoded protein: CASSIAAGVGVEAFF.

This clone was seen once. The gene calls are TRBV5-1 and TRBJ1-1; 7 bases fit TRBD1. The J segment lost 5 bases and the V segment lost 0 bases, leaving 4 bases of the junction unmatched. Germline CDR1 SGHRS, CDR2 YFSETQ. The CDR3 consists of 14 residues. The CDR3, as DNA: TGCGCCAGCAGCTTGGGACAGGGAAGGACTGAAGCTTTCTTT. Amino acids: CASSLGQGRTEAFF.

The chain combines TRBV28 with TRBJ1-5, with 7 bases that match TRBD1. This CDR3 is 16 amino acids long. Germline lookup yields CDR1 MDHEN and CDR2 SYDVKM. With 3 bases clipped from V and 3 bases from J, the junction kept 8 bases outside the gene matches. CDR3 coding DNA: TGTGCCAGCAGTTTGATAGGGGGCGCGCTCAATCAGCCCCAGCATTTT. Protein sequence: CASSLIGGALNQPQHF.

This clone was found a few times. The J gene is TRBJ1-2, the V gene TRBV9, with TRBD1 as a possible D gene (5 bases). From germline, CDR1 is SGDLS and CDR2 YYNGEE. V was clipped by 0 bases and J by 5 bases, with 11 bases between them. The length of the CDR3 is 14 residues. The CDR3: CASSVVGGGYGYTF. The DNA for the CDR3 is TGTGCCAGCAGCGTAGTGGGGGGTGGTTATGGCTACACCTTC. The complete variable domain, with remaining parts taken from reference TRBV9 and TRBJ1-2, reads DSGVTQTPKHLITATGQRVTLRCSPRSGDLSVYWYQQSLDQGLQFLIQYYNGEERAKGNILERFSAQQFPDLHSELNLSSLELGDSALYFCASSVVGGGYGYTFGSGTRLTVV.

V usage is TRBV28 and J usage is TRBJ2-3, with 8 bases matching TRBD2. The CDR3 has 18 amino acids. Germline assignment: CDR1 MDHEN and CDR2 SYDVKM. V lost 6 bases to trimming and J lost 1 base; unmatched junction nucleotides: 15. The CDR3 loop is CASRDTGGPGVGTDTQYF. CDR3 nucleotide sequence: TGTGCCAGCAGGGATACGGGAGGGCCGGGGGTTGGCACAGATACGCAGTATTTT.

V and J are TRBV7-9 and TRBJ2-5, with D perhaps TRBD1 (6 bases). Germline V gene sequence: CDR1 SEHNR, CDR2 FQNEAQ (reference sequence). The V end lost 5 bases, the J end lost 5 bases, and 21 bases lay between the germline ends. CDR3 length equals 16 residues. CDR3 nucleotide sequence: TGTGCCAGCAGCCGTTCCGGGACAAACCCGATCGAGACCCAGTACTTC. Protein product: CASSRSGTNPIETQYF.

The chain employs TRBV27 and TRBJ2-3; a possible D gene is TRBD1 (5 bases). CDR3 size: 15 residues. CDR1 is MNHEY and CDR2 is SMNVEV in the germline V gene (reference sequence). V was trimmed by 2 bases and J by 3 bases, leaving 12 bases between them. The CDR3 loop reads CASSLDRRQTDTQYF. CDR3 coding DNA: TGTGCCAGCAGTTTAGACAGACGGCAGACAGATACGCAGTATTTT.

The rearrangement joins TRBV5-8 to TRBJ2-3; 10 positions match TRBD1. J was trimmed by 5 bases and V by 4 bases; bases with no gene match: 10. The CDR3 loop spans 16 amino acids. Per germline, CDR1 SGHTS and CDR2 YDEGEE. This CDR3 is CASSNYGTGARDTQYF. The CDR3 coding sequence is TGTGCCAGCAGCAACTACGGGACAGGGGCGAGAGATACGCAGTATTTT.

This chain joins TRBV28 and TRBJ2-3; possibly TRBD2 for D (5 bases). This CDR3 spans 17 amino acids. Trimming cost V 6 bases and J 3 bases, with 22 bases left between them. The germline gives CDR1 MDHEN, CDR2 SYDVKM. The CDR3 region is CASSHPPRAGGTDTQYF. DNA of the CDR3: TGTGCCAGCAGCCATCCCCCGAGGGCCGGTGGTACAGATACGCAGTATTTT.

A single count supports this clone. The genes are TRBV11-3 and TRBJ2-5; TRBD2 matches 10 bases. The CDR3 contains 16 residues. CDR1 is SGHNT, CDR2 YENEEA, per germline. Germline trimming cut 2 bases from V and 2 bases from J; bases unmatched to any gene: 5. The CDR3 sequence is CASSLRASGGQETQYF. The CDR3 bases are TGTGCCAGCAGCTTAAGGGCTAGCGGGGGACAAGAGACCCAGTACTTC.

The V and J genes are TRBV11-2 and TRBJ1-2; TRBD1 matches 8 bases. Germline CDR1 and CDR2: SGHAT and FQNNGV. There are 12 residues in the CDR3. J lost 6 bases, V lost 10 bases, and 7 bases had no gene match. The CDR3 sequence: CATHWTGNGYTF. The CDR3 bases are TGTGCCACCCACTGGACAGGGAATGGCTACACCTTC.

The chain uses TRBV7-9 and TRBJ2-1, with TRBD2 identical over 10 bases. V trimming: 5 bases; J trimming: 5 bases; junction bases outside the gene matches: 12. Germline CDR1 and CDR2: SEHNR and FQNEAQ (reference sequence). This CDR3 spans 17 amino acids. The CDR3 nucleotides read TGTGCCAGCAGCACGGGAACTAGCGGGGAGATCCACAATGAGCAGTTCTTC. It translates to CASSTGTSGEIHNEQFF. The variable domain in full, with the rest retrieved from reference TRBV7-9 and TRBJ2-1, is DTGVSQNPRHKITKRGQNVTFRCDPISEHNRLYWYRQTLGQGPEFLTYFQNEAQLEKSRLLSDRFSAERPKGSFSTLEIQRTEQGDSAMYLCASSTGTSGEIHNEQFFGPGTRLTVL.

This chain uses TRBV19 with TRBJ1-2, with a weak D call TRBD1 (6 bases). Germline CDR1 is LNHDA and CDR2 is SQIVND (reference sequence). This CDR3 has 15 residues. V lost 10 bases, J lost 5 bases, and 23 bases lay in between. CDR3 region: CATSYRDEVGYGYTF. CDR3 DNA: TGTGCCACCAGCTACAGGGATGAGGTAGGGTATGGCTACACCTTC.

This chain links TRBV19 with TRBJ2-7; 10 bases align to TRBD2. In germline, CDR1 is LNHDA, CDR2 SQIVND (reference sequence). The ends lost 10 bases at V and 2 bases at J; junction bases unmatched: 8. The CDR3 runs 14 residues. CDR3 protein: CATSALAGPYEQYF. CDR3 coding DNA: TGTGCCACCTCCGCACTAGCGGGGCCCTACGAGCAGTACTTC.

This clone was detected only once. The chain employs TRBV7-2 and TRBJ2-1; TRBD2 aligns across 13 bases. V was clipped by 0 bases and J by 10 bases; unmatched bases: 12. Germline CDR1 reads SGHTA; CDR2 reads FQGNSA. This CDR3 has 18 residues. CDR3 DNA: TGTGCCAGCAGCTTAGCCGGGGAGGGACTAGCGGGAATTAAGGAGCAGTTCTTC. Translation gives CASSLAGEGLAGIKEQFF.